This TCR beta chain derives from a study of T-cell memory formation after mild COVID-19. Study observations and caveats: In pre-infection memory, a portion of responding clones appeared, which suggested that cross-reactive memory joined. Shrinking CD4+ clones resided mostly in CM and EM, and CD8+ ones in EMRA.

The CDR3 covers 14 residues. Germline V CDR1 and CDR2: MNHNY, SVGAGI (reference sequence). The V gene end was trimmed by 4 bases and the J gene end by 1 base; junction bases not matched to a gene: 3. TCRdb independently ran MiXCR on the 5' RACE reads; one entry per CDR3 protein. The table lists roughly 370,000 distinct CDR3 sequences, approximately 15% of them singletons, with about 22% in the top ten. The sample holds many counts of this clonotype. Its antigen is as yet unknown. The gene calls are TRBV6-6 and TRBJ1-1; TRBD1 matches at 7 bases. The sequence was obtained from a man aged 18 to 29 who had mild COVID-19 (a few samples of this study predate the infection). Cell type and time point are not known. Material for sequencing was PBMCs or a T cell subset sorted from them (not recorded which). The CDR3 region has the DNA TGTGCCAGCAGTTCTTGGACAGGGAACACTGAAGCTTTCTTT. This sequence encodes CASSSWTGNTEAFF.